These 13 T cell receptor beta chains originate from one sample sequenced in a study of control samples from healthy donors and cancer patients (dated by TCRdb to the early 2020s). Libraries were made using the immunoSEQ multiplex PCR assay. Sourced from immuneACCESS, this table was stored by TCRdb with only in-frame sequences that have V and J called. A share of the clones is absent; for the studies checked, an unresolved V gene accounts for under half, and the remainder has no known explanation. The sample table lists about 130,000 clones, roughly 91% of them with a count of one. The leading ten clones occupy about 1.7% of the sample. The sequenced material came from PBMCs. These receptors were taken from a man in his fifties or sixties with head and neck cancer.

V and J are TRBV2 and TRBJ2-2; 14 bases map to TRBD2. With 5 bases clipped from V and 5 bases from J, the junction kept 1 base outside the gene matches. There are 15 residues in the CDR3. Germline CDR1 and CDR2: SNHLY and FYNNEI. The CDR3 DNA reads as TGTGCCAGCAGTAGACTAGCGGGGGGGACCGGGGAGCTGTTTTTT. It codes for CASSRLAGGTGELFF. The full variable domain, its missing parts supplied by reference TRBV2 and TRBJ2-2, is EPEVTQTPSHQVTQMGQEVILRCVPISNHLYFYWYRQILGQKVEFLVSFYNNEISEKSEIFDDQFSVERPDGSNFTLKIRSTKLEDSAMYFCASSRLAGGTGELFFGEGSRLTVL.

The rearrangement uses TRBV28 and TRBJ1-3, with no clear D. The CDR3 consists of 14 residues. Trimming removed 3 bases at V and 6 bases at J, with 12 bases between. Germline CDR1 is MDHEN and CDR2 is SYDVKM. CDR3 sequence reads: CASSLSFLLNTIYF. CDR3 nucleotides: TGTGCCAGCAGTTTGTCGTTCCTACTAAACACCATATATTTT. The entire variable domain, with the rest obtained from reference TRBV28 and TRBJ1-3, is as follows: DVKVTQSSRYLVKRTGEKVFLECVQDMDHENMFWYRQDPGLGLRLIYFSYDVKMKEKGDIPEGYSVSREKKERFSLILESASTNQTSMYLCASSLSFLLNTIYFGEGSWLTVV.

Regarding this clone: Additional DNA sequences in this sample encode the identical CDR3. The rearrangement joins TRBV27 to TRBJ2-3, with D possibly TRBD1 on 6 matching bases. The V gene lost 4 bases and the J gene lost 1 base, with 6 bases spanning the gap. The germline gives CDR1 MNHEY, CDR2 SMNVEV (reference sequence). This CDR3 contains 13 residues. CDR3 protein: CASSYRGTDTQYF. The CDR3 nucleotides read TGTGCCAGCAGTTACAGGGGCACAGATACGCAGTATTTT.

The chain employs TRBV29-1 and TRBJ1-2, with 11 nucleotides matching TRBD1. The CDR3 has 16 amino acids. The germline V gene encodes CDR1 SQVTM and CDR2 ANQGSEA. Trimming removed 4 bases from V and 4 bases from J; junction bases left unmatched: 11. This chain's CDR3 is CSVGPGGQGASYGYTF. The CDR3 region has the DNA TGCAGCGTTGGACCTGGCGGACAGGGGGCGAGCTATGGCTACACCTTC.

The chain couples TRBV7-2 to TRBJ1-6, with D uncertain. CDR1 is SGHTA, CDR2 FQGNSA, per germline. The V end was cut by 5 bases, the J end by 6 bases, with 14 bases between. This CDR3 comprises 15 residues. The CDR3 protein is CASSPGNMINSPLHF. The CDR3 region has the DNA TGTGCCAGCAGCCCCGGCAACATGATTAATTCACCCCTCCACTTT.

J is TRBJ1-5 and V is TRBV9; 11 bases fit TRBD1. The CDR3 covers 15 residues. The germline CDR1 and CDR2 sequences are SGDLS and YYNGEE. J gave up 4 bases and V 3 bases, and 3 bases lay outside the gene matches. CDR3: CASSAGQGANQPQHF. The CDR3 nucleotides read TGTGCCAGCAGCGCCGGACAGGGGGCAAATCAGCCCCAGCATTTT.

The chain links TRBV29-1 to TRBJ2-3, with 8 positions matching TRBD2. The CDR3 totals 12 residues. CDR1 SQVTM and CDR2 ANQGSEA come from the germline V gene. V lost 2 bases, J lost 11 bases, and 6 bases stayed unmatched. The CDR3 DNA reads as TGCAGCGTTGAAAAGGGACTAGGGTTGCAGTATTTT. It is translated as CSVEKGLGLQYF.

The V and J genes are TRBV15 and TRBJ1-2, with D maybe TRBD1 (6 bases). The CDR3 loop spans 14 amino acids. CDR1 and CDR2 (germline): LNHNV, YYDKDF (reference sequence). Trimming removed 3 bases from V and 4 bases from J, with 12 bases in between. The DNA for the CDR3 is TGTGCCACCAGCAGTTGGACAGAGGCCTATGGCTACACCTTC. Encoded protein: CATSSWTEAYGYTF.

V and J are TRBV6-5 and TRBJ2-7; TRBD1 matches at 7 bases. Germline V gives CDR1 MNHEY, CDR2 SVGAGI. V was clipped by 2 bases and J by 7 bases; unmatched bases: 11. The CDR3 is made up of 15 amino acids. CDR3 sequence reads: CASSYGQVGPREQYF. The CDR3 DNA sequence: TGTGCCAGCAGTTACGGACAGGTGGGGCCAAGAGAGCAGTACTTC.

The chain is built from TRBV6-5 and TRBJ2-7, with a possible D match to TRBD2 (6 bases). Deletions cut 7 bases from V and 4 bases from J, with 20 bases between. Germline values: CDR1 MNHEY, CDR2 SVGAGI. The CDR3 is 15 amino acids. CDR3 amino acids: CASTGGAVMGYEQYF. CDR3 nucleotides: TGTGCCAGCACTGGCGGGGCCGTTATGGGATACGAGCAGTACTTC.

The chain combines TRBV28 with TRBJ2-3; TRBD2 matches at 11 bases. This CDR3 is built from 21 residues. V gave up 4 bases and J gave up 3 bases; unmatched junction bases: 21. The germline gives CDR1 MDHEN, CDR2 SYDVKM. CDR3 nucleotides: TGTGCCAGCAGTTCTCGAGGAGGGTTAAAGGTAGCGGGGGGGCTGACAGATACGCAGTATTTT. It translates to CASSSRGGLKVAGGLTDTQYF.

CDR3 sequence (DNA): TGCGCCAGCAGCCAAGCCTGGGACGCTTTTAATGAAAAACTGTTTTTT. This codes for CASSQAWDAFNEKLFF. The rearrangement joins TRBV4-1 to TRBJ1-4; D is possibly TRBD1 (5 bases). V lost 1 base and J 4 bases, leaving 13 bases between the germline ends. Germline V CDR1 and CDR2: MGHRA, YSYEKL. CDR3 length: 16 amino acids.

This clone was seen a single time. The germline gene is not matched at one end of the junction; a read error may be the cause. The rearrangement uses TRBV6-2 or TRBV6-3 and TRBJ2-2; 9 nucleotides agree with TRBD1. This CDR3 is built from 14 residues. Germline CDR1 is MNHEY and CDR2 is SVGEGT. Here the CDR3 reads CASSRTGAGGELFF. The CDR3 DNA follows: TGTGCCAGCAGCCGGACAGGGGCGGGCGGGGAGTTGTTTTTT.